Listed below are T cell receptor beta chains from one sample, sequenced in a study of CD8+ T cells in alopecia areata. Only in-frame clones appear in the TCRdb table, and some are missing; sequencing was by immunoSEQ multiplex PCR. Counted here are 120,000 or so clones, roughly 69% occurring once; the ten biggest clones make up approximately 2.8%. Sequenced sample: CD4+ T cells sorted from blood. The receptors here all came from a human donor in good health. CDR3s include the opening cysteine and the closing phenylalanine or tryptophan. D genes are given only for firm matches. Part of the rows lack a size; the others show once, few, many or a class for expanded clones.

v_gene	d_gene	abundance	j_gene	CDR3nt	CDR3aa
TRBV9	TRBD1	.	TRBJ2-6	TGTGCCAGCACGCCGGGAAAGGACAGGGATCCTGGGGCCAACGTCCTGACTTTC	CASTPGKDRDPGANVLTF
TRBV6-1	.	once	TRBJ2-7	TGTGCCAGCAGTGGGGGGGGGACACAGTACGAGCAGTACTTC	CASSGGGTQYEQYF
TRBV4-1	.	.	TRBJ1-1	TGCGCCAGCAGCCCCCACGGGGGCAGGGAGCACACTGAAGCTTTCTTT	CASSPHGGREHTEAFF
TRBV6-4	TRBD1	once	TRBJ2-3	TGTGCCAGCAGTCCCGGTCAGGGGGCAACAGATACGCAGTATTTT	CASSPGQGATDTQYF
TRBV29-1	.	few	TRBJ2-7	TGCAGCGTTCCCGGGTTCAACGAGCAGTACTTC	CSVPGFNEQYF
TRBV30	.	.	TRBJ2-1	TGTGCCTGGAGTAAGGGCAGGGCTCCCCTAGATGAGCAGTTCTTC	CAWSKGRAPLDEQFF
TRBV5-6	.	.	TRBJ2-5	TGTGCCAGCAGAGCGGTAGGGCAAGAGACCCAGTACTTC	CASRAVGQETQYF
TRBV7-2	.	.	TRBJ1-5	TGTGCCAGCAGCTTAGCGCTCCAGGGGCGACAGCCCCAGCATTTT	CASSLALQGRQPQHF
TRBV7-2	TRBD2	.	TRBJ2-1	TGTGCCAGCAGCTCTGATGGGACTAGCGGGACGGGTGAGCAGTTCTTC	CASSSDGTSGTGEQFF
TRBV30	.	.	TRBJ2-7	TGTGCCTGGAGTGACGGGGGCAGGGGATACGAGCAGTACTTC	CAWSDGGRGYEQYF
TRBV6-6	.	.	TRBJ1-2	TGTGCCAGCAGTCGGGACGGCGGATATGGCTACACCTTC	CASSRDGGYGYTF
TRBV29-1	.	.	TRBJ1-1	TGCAGCGTTGCCAACACTGAAGCTTTCTTT	CSVANTEAFF
TRBV5-1	TRBD1	.	TRBJ2-3	TGCGCCAGCAGCACCCTCACAGGGGCTTCCACAGATACGCAGTATTTT	CASSTLTGASTDTQYF
TRBV18	.	.	TRBJ2-7	TGTGCCAGCTCACCCGCCTACGAGCAGTACTTC	CASSPAYEQYF
TRBV6-1	TRBD2	.	TRBJ2-1	TGTGCCAGCAGGGAATTCCCGGGACTAGGCCTATACAATGAGCAGTTCTTC	CASREFPGLGLYNEQFF
TRBV23-1	.	.	TRBJ1-2	TGCGCCAGCAGTTGTCCGGTCCTCAACTATGGCTACACCTTC	CASSCPVLNYGYTF
TRBV15	TRBD1	.	TRBJ1-2	TGTGCCACCAGCAGCGGTGGGACAGGAACTAACTATGGCTACACCTTC	CATSSGGTGTNYGYTF
TRBV7-9	.	.	TRBJ1-5	TGTGCCAGCAGCTTAGCACCAGGTCAGCCCCAGCATTTT	CASSLAPGQPQHF
TRBV7-9	TRBD1	.	TRBJ1-6	TGTGCCAGCAGCGCCAGACAGGGGGATAATTCACCCCTCCACTTT	CASSARQGDNSPLHF
TRBV7-9	.	.	TRBJ2-3	TGTGCCAGCAGCCCCACTAGAAGGACAGATACGCAGTATTTT	CASSPTRRTDTQYF
TRBV11-2	TRBD1	.	TRBJ2-7	TGTGCCAGCAGCTTAGAGGGACAGCCCTCCTACGAGCAGTACTTC	CASSLEGQPSYEQYF
TRBV29-1	TRBD1	.	TRBJ2-7	TGCAGCGTACAACAGGGGGCTCCCTACGAGCAGTACTTC	CSVQQGAPYEQYF
TRBV30	TRBD1	.	TRBJ2-7	TGTGCCTATACAGGGACAGGGCTTTCCTACGAGCAGTACTTC	CAYTGTGLSYEQYF
TRBV5-8	.	.	TRBJ1-1	TGTGCCAGCAGCATAGGCAGACAGAGGAACACTGAAGCTTTCTTT	CASSIGRQRNTEAFF
TRBV4-1	.	.	TRBJ2-1	TGCGCCAGCAGCCAAGAAATACTAGCTCGGGAGCAGTTCTTC	CASSQEILAREQFF
TRBV6-6	.	few	TRBJ1-1	TGTGCCAGCAGTACGGACGGGGTGAACACTGAAGCTTTCTTT	CASSTDGVNTEAFF
TRBV2	.	few	TRBJ1-4	TGTGCCAGCAGCCCAACAGGGACGACTAATGAAAAACTGTTTTTT	CASSPTGTTNEKLFF
TRBV6-6	TRBD1	few	TRBJ1-1	TGTGCCAGCAGTTACAGGGGGCTGATGAACACTGAAGCTTTCTTT	CASSYRGLMNTEAFF
TRBV6-6	.	.	TRBJ2-7	TGTGCCAGCAGACAGCGCACAGGGCTTGGGGACGAGCAGTACTTC	CASRQRTGLGDEQYF
TRBV14	.	.	TRBJ2-6	TGTGCCAGCAGCCAAGATGCAATAAGGGCCAACGTCCTGACTTTC	CASSQDAIRANVLTF
TRBV29-1	.	.	TRBJ1-1	TGCAGCGTTAGACCCGGGACCACGAACACTGAAGCTTTCTTT	CSVRPGTTNTEAFF